Described below is a single T cell receptor beta chain sequence and its context. As yet, its antigen is unknown. The data originate from a study of OX40 agonist ivuxolimab in advanced cancers. Whole-study findings and limits: Clonal expansion by week 6 occurred in CD4+ and CD8+ blood T cells (at 0.1 to 3.0 mg/kg). On average, CD8+ T cells had more expanded clones than CD4+. Antigen targets of the expanded peripheral T cells went undetermined.

Germline V gene data show CDR1 as SGHRS and CDR2 as YFSETQ. The CDR3 sequence is 14 residues long. Trimming at V came to 2 bases and at J to 3 bases, leaving 5 bases not matched to a gene. The data were produced by immunoSEQ multiplex PCR, yet TCRdb's version contains in-frame clones alone and is incomplete. The data show tens of thousands of clones, with roughly nine tenths seen just once and roughly 12% held by the top ten. Specimen: CD4+ or CD8+ T cells sorted from blood, collected in a trial of the OX40 agonist ivuxolimab. This rearrangement joins TRBV5-1 to TRBJ2-7; TRBD2 aligns across 7 bases. This TCR derives from an adult with an advanced solid tumor such as melanoma, head and neck, liver or kidney cancer. The CDR3: CASSLRGGGYEQYF. Here the CDR3 DNA reads TGCGCCAGCAGCTTACGGGGCGGGGGCTACGAGCAGTACTTC. Drawing the rest from reference TRBV5-1 and TRBJ2-7, the complete variable domain is KAGVTQTPRYLIKTRGQQVTLSCSPISGHRSVSWYQQTPGQGLQFLFEYFSETQRNKGNFPGRFSGRQFSNSRSEMNVSTLELGDSALYLCASSLRGGGYEQYFGPGTRLTVT.